These 10 T cell receptor beta chains were all obtained from the same sample, sequenced in a study of TIL therapy for anti-PD-1-resistant metastatic lung cancer. Noted time point: pre-treatment sample, taken before nivolumab and TIL therapy. The libraries were made with immunoSEQ v3. Clones were sequenced by immunoSEQ multiplex PCR, and TCRdb holds only the in-frame ones, with some missing. The table has tens of thousands of clones, approximately 86% seen once; the top ten hold approximately 5.1%. Sequenced material: blood, taken at baseline. These receptors were taken from a person aged 25 to 79 with non-small cell lung cancer.

The CDR3 reads CASSVEGLVTDTQYF. The CDR3 coding sequence is TGTGCCAGCAGCGTGGAGGGGCTGGTCACAGATACGCAGTATTTT. V is TRBV9 and J is TRBJ2-3; tentative D call: TRBD2 (6 bases). There are 15 residues in the CDR3. CDR1 is SGDLS and CDR2 is YYNGEE in the germline V gene. V shed 2 bases and J shed 2 bases, with 12 bases lying between them.

V is TRBV6-2 or TRBV6-3 and J is TRBJ1-1; D is uncertain. Trimming took 4 bases from V and 0 from J, leaving 12 bases between them. The CDR3 covers 15 residues. The V gene's germline CDR1 is MNHEY and CDR2 SVGEGT. In DNA, the CDR3 is TGTGCCAGCAGTTCCCCCCGTCACCTGAACACTGAAGCTTTCTTT. This encodes CASSSPRHLNTEAFF.

This chain links TRBV2 with TRBJ2-7, with D perhaps TRBD2 (7 bases). This CDR3 has 15 residues. The V gene's germline CDR1 is SNHLY and CDR2 FYNNEI. The V gene lost 7 bases and the J gene lost 1 base, with 17 bases spanning the gap. CDR3 region: CASKAGALISYEQYF. CDR3 DNA sequence: TGTGCCAGCAAGGCGGGGGCGCTCATTTCCTACGAGCAGTACTTC.

The chain uses TRBV28 and TRBJ2-5, with TRBD1 identical over 8 bases. Losses at the gene ends were 11 bases for V and 3 bases for J; bases not matched to a gene: 11. Per germline, CDR1 MDHEN and CDR2 SYDVKM. The CDR3 is 14 amino acids. This CDR3 is CASQQGGQKETQYF. As DNA, the CDR3 is TGTGCCTCACAACAGGGGGGACAGAAAGAGACCCAGTACTTC.

The chain carries TRBV2 and TRBJ1-5; maybe TRBD1 (5 bases). Germline CDR1 SNHLY, CDR2 FYNNEI. Trimming stripped 6 bases from V and 0 bases from J, with 12 bases between. This CDR3 spans 15 amino acids. CDR3 sequence (DNA): TGTGCCAGCAGCGGGGGAGACAATAGCAATCAGCCCCAGCATTTT. It codes for CASSGGDNSNQPQHF.

The DNA for the CDR3 is TGTGCCGTCCAACGGGAGAATTCTGGCTACACCTTC. Its translation: CAVQRENSGYTF. The rearrangement uses TRBV28 and TRBJ1-2; D unclear. Trimming removed 11 bases from V and 7 bases from J, with 17 bases in between. CDR1 and CDR2 from the germline V gene are MDHEN and SYDVKM. This CDR3 region has 12 residues.

The J gene is TRBJ2-3, the V gene TRBV29-1; possibly TRBD1 for D (5 bases). Trimming stripped 3 bases from V and 0 bases from J, with 10 bases between. Germline loops: CDR1 SQVTM, CDR2 ANQGSEA. The CDR3 spans 14 residues. DNA for the CDR3: TGCAGCGTTGACAGGGAAAAAAGCACAGATACGCAGTATTTT. It encodes CSVDREKSTDTQYF.

The V gene is TRBV11-3, the J gene TRBJ2-7; possibly TRBD1 for D (6 bases). The germline gives CDR1 SGHNT, CDR2 YENEEA. Trimming stripped 5 bases from V and 3 bases from J, with 11 bases between. The CDR3 extends over 13 amino acids. The CDR3 DNA follows: TGTGCCAGCAGCCTCGGACAGAGCTACGAGCAGTACTTC. Translated: CASSLGQSYEQYF.

The chain recombines TRBV20-1 with TRBJ2-5, with D hard to call. This CDR3 region has 11 residues. The germline gives CDR1 DFQATT, CDR2 SNEGSKA (reference sequence). The V end lost 6 bases, the J end lost 5 bases, and 10 bases lay between the germline ends. CDR3 sequence (DNA): TGCAGTGCCCGGAGCCTGGAGACCCAGTACTTC. Its translation is CSARSLETQYF.

In this sample, this clone turned up once. The genes are TRBV28 and TRBJ2-3; D unresolved. Deletions cut 3 bases from V and 2 bases from J, with 21 bases between. This CDR3 has 18 residues. The V gene's germline CDR1 is MDHEN and CDR2 SYDVKM. CDR3 sequence (DNA): TGTGCCAGCAGTTTCCCAGGAGCCGCCACCCTTTTCACAGATACGCAGTATTTT. Its translation is CASSFPGAATLFTDTQYF.